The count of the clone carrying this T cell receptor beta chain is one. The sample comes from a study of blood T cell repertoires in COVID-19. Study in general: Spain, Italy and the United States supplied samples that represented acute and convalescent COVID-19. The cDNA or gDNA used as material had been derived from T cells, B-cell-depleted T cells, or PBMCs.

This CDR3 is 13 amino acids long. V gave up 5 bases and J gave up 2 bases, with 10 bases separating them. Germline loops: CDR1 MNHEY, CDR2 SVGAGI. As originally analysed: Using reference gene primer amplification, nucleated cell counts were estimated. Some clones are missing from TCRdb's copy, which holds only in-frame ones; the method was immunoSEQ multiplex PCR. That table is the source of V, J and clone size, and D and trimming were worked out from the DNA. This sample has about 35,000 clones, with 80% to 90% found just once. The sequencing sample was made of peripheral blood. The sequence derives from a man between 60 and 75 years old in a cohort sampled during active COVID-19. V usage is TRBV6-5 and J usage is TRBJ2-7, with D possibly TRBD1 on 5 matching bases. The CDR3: CASSSRGPYEQYF. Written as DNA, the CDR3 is TGTGCCAGCAGTAGTAGGGGCCCCTACGAGCAGTACTTC.